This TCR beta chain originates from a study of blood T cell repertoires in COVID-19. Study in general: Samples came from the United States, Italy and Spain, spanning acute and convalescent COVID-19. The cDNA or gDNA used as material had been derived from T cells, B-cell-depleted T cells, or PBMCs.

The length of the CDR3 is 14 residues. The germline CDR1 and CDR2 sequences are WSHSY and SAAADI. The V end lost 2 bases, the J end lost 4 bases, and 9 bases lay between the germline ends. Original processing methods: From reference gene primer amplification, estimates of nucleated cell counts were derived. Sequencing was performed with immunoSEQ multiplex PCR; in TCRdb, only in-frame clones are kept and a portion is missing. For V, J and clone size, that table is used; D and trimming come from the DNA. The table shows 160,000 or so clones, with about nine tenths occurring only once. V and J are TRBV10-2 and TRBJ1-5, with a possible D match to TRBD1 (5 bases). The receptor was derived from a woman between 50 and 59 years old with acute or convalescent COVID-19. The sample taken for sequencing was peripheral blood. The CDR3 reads CASSEGGGNQPQHF. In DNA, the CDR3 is TGCGCCAGCAGTGAGGGGGGGGGAAATCAGCCCCAGCATTTT.